These 22 T cell receptor beta chains share one sample of origin, sequenced in a study of cytomegalovirus exposure and HLA in healthy donors. Some clones are missing from TCRdb's copy, which holds only in-frame ones; the method was immunoSEQ multiplex PCR. The repertoire has roughly 300,000 clones, approximately 90% of them found once; the top ten carry roughly 0.93%. Input material: PBMCs. Every receptor here comes from a woman aged 18-30 years in good health and CMV-seronegative.

This clone was picked up a small number of times. The CDR3 loop reads CASSDRGGGANQPQHF. CDR3 nucleotides: TGTGCCAGCAGTGATCGTGGAGGGGGGGCAAATCAGCCCCAGCATTTT. V and J are TRBV6-1 and TRBJ1-5; D is possibly TRBD1 (6 bases). Germline V CDR1 and CDR2: MNHNS, SASEGT. The germline V and J ends were trimmed by 3 bases and 4 bases, with 16 bases remaining between them. The CDR3 sequence is 16 residues long.

This rearrangement joins TRBV6-4 to TRBJ1-2, with TRBD1 as a possible D gene (5 bases). Germline values: CDR1 MRHNA, CDR2 SNTAGT. V lost 3 bases, J lost 2 bases, and 7 bases lay in between. This CDR3 has 13 residues. In nucleotides, the CDR3 is TGTGCCAGCAGTGAAAGGGGCAACTATGGCTACACCTTC. It yields the protein CASSERGNYGYTF.

This chain connects TRBV9 to TRBJ2-7; a possible D gene is TRBD1 (5 bases). V lost 0 bases and J 0 bases, leaving 16 bases between the germline ends. From germline, CDR1 is SGDLS and CDR2 YYNGEE. There are 17 residues in the CDR3. CDR3 residues: CASSVDQGSSSSYEQYF. CDR3 bases: TGTGCCAGCAGCGTAGATCAGGGATCTTCCAGCTCCTACGAGCAGTACTTC.

The chain uses TRBV30 and TRBJ2-3, with TRBD2 identical over 7 bases. Trimming at V came to 3 bases and at J to 2 bases, leaving 8 bases not matched to a gene. The V gene's germline CDR1 is GTSNPN and CDR2 SVGIG (reference sequence). The CDR3 runs 15 residues. This CDR3 is CAWRVAGTATDTQYF. The CDR3 nucleotides are TGTGCCTGGAGGGTAGCGGGTACCGCCACAGATACGCAGTATTTT.

The J gene is TRBJ2-7, the V gene TRBV28; 7 positions agree with TRBD1. The CDR3 runs to 15 residues. Trimming at V came to 8 bases and at J to 5 bases, leaving 15 bases not matched to a gene. Germline CDR1 MDHEN, CDR2 SYDVKM. CDR3 loop: CASSAHRQGRHEQYF. Written as DNA, the CDR3 is TGTGCCAGCTCGGCTCACCGACAGGGCCGTCACGAGCAGTACTTC.

This chain links TRBV10-2 with TRBJ2-7, with 9 bases matching TRBD2. The germline CDR1 and CDR2 sequences are WSHSY and SAAADI. J was trimmed by 2 bases and V by 0 bases; bases with no gene match: 2. This CDR3 is 15 amino acids long. The CDR3 DNA follows: TGCGCCAGCAGTGAGTCTCGGACTAGCGCCTACGAGCAGTACTTC. It codes for CASSESRTSAYEQYF.

To note about this clone: With a much larger clone just one base away, this may be a read error. The chain carries TRBV5-4 and TRBJ2-7, with a possible D match to TRBD1 (5 bases). Trimming removed 0 bases at V and 1 base at J, with 5 bases between. The CDR3 is 13 amino acids. CDR1 and CDR2 from the germline V gene are SGHNT and YYREEE (reference sequence). The CDR3 region is CASSLDRSYEQYF. In DNA form, the CDR3 reads TGTGCCAGCAGCTTGGACAGGTCCTACGAGCAGTACTTC.

This clone is a singleton in its sample. The chain combines TRBV5-4 with TRBJ2-7, with D uncertain. V was clipped by 0 bases and J by 2 bases, with 9 bases between them. Germline loops: CDR1 SGHNT, CDR2 YYREEE (reference sequence). There are 14 residues in the CDR3. The CDR3 spells CASSLDTRTYEQYF. The CDR3 coding sequence is TGTGCCAGCAGCTTGGACACCAGAACCTACGAGCAGTACTTC.

The rearrangement uses TRBV9 and TRBJ2-2; D is perhaps TRBD2 (6 bases). The CDR3 length is 16 residues. Germline loops: CDR1 SGDLS, CDR2 YYNGEE. V was clipped by 0 bases and J by 7 bases, with 16 bases between them. CDR3 in amino acids: CASSVAAGPRGGELFF. The CDR3 DNA reads TGTGCCAGCAGCGTAGCCGCGGGGCCCCGCGGCGGGGAGCTGTTTTTT.

This clone was seen only once. This chain uses TRBV15 with TRBJ2-1, with D possibly being TRBD1 (5 bases). The CDR3 runs 16 residues. CDR1 is LNHNV and CDR2 is YYDKDF in the germline V gene (reference sequence). The ends were cut back, 0 bases at V and 1 base at J, with 10 bases in the middle. In DNA form, the CDR3 reads TGTGCCACCAGCAGAGATCAACAGGAATCCTACAATGAGCAGTTCTTC. It yields the protein CATSRDQQESYNEQFF. The whole variable domain, remainder taken from reference TRBV15 and TRBJ2-1, is DAMVIQNPRYQVTQFGKPVTLSCSQTLNHNVMYWYQQKSSQAPKLLFHYYDKDFNNEADTPDNFQSRRPNTSFCFLDIRSPGLGDTAMYLCATSRDQQESYNEQFFGPGTRLTVL.

The rearrangement links TRBV5-6 to TRBJ2-2; 11 bases fit TRBD2. The CDR3 totals 15 residues. Trimming at V came to 3 bases and at J to 6 bases, leaving 4 bases not matched to a gene. Germline lookup yields CDR1 SGHDT and CDR2 YYEEEE. DNA of the CDR3: TGTGCCAGCAGCTCACTAGCGGGAGCTCCCGGGGAGCTGTTTTTT. This translates into CASSSLAGAPGELFF.

This clone was detected only once. The chain recombines TRBV28 with TRBJ2-3; 9 bases map to TRBD2. The ends lost 5 bases at V and 8 bases at J; junction bases unmatched: 11. The CDR3 is 15 residues long. Germline V gives CDR1 MDHEN, CDR2 SYDVKM. The CDR3, as DNA: TGTGCCAGCAGTGCAGCGGGAGGCCCCGCCGGTACGCAGTATTTT. Translated, it gives CASSAAGGPAGTQYF.

This chain connects TRBV28 to TRBJ2-7, with 7 bases that match TRBD1. V was clipped by 6 bases and J by 2 bases; unmatched bases: 10. CDR3 length: 15 residues. Germline lookup yields CDR1 MDHEN and CDR2 SYDVKM. CDR3 sequence: CASRVRGLHTYEQYF. The CDR3 coding sequence is TGTGCCAGCAGAGTTAGGGGGCTCCATACCTACGAGCAGTACTTC.

The chain carries TRBV28 and TRBJ2-5, with 8 bases lining up with TRBD2. The CDR3 extends over 17 amino acids. Germline trimming cut 4 bases from V and 2 bases from J; bases unmatched to any gene: 12. Germline V gene data show CDR1 as MDHEN and CDR2 as SYDVKM. CDR3 nucleotides: TGTGCCAGCAGTTCGGGACTGCGGGGGGATCGTCAAGAGACCCAGTACTTC. Its protein product is CASSSGLRGDRQETQYF.

This chain links TRBV27 with TRBJ2-1, with 14 positions matching TRBD2. The CDR3 runs 17 residues. CDR1 is MNHEY, CDR2 SMNVEV, per germline (reference sequence). V was clipped by 3 bases and J by 7 bases; unmatched bases: 8. The CDR3 DNA follows: TGTGCCAGCAGTTTCTGGACTAGCGGGAGGAAGGAAAATGAGCAGTTCTTC. Translating gives CASSFWTSGRKENEQFF.

Turning to this clone: Within the sample, other DNA sequences also encode this same CDR3. This chain connects TRBV4-1 to TRBJ2-7; no clear D gene. Trimming left V 1 base short and J 3 bases short, with 4 bases between. This CDR3 contains 12 residues. Germline V lookup: CDR1 MGHRA, CDR2 YSYEKL. The CDR3 DNA is TGCGCCAGCAGCCAAGGAGGCTACGAGCAGTACTTC. Translation gives CASSQGGYEQYF.

V gene TRBV5-4 combines with J gene TRBJ1-1; 7 bases map to TRBD1. The CDR3 is 13 residues long. The germline CDR1 and CDR2 sequences are SGHNT and YYREEE (reference sequence). Trimming took 4 bases from V and 7 from J; bases not matched to a gene: 7. This CDR3 reads CASSLGQSGEAFF. The DNA for the CDR3 is TGTGCCAGCAGCCTGGGACAGTCGGGTGAAGCTTTCTTT.

This chain uses TRBV5-6 with TRBJ2-1, with TRBD1 identical over 8 bases. Germline V gene data show CDR1 as SGHDT and CDR2 as YYEEEE. The junction had 9 bases not matched to a gene; V was cut back by 6 bases and J by 7 bases. The CDR3 sequence is 14 residues long. The CDR3 region is CASTHRRTGNEQFF. DNA for the CDR3: TGTGCCAGCACCCACCGTCGGACAGGGAATGAGCAGTTCTTC.

This sequence joins TRBV5-1 and TRBJ2-1, with D tentatively TRBD1 (6 bases). Trimming pared 0 bases from V and 2 bases from J, leaving 9 bases between. CDR1 and CDR2 from the germline V gene are SGHRS and YFSETQ. The CDR3 is 15 amino acids. CDR3 sequence (DNA): TGCGCCAGCAGCTTGGAAGGGGGAACCTACAATGAGCAGTTCTTC. Protein: CASSLEGGTYNEQFF.

The chain uses TRBV29-1 and TRBJ2-7; a weak D match, TRBD2 (5 bases). The germline V and J ends were trimmed by 0 bases and 9 bases, with 12 bases remaining between them. Germline V lookup: CDR1 SQVTM, CDR2 ANQGSEA. The CDR3 length is 12 residues. CDR3 sequence reads: CSVEDVLGGQYF. CDR3 bases: TGCAGCGTTGAAGACGTCCTCGGAGGGCAGTACTTC.

The chain links TRBV7-2 to TRBJ1-5; TRBD1 might be the D (5 bases). The germline V gene encodes CDR1 SGHTA and CDR2 FQGNSA. V was clipped by 4 bases and J by 7 bases, with 14 bases between them. This CDR3 comprises 14 residues. Here the CDR3 reads CASSSMGGDQPQHF. The CDR3 coding sequence is TGTGCCAGCAGCTCAATGGGGGGGGACCAGCCCCAGCATTTT.

This chain joins TRBV7-2 and TRBJ1-1; D may be TRBD1 (6 bases). The CDR3 is 14 residues long. Trimming removed 6 bases at V and 1 base at J, with 12 bases between. CDR1 and CDR2 (germline): SGHTA, FQGNSA. The CDR3 is CASRTGLRNTEAFF. In DNA form, the CDR3 reads TGTGCCAGCAGGACAGGCCTACGGAACACTGAAGCTTTCTTT.